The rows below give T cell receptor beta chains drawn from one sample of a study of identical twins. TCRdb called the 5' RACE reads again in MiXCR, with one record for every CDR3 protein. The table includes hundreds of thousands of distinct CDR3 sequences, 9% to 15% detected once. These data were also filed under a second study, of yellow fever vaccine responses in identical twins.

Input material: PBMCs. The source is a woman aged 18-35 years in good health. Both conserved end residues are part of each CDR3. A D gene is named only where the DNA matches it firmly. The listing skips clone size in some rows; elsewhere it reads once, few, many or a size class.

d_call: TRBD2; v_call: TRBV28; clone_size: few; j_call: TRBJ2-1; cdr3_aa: CASITSGIHNEQFF; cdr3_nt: TGTGCCAGCATCACTAGCGGGATTCACAATGAGCAGTTCTTC
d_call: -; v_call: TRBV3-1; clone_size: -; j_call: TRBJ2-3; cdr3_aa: CASSQDAGGRTDTQYF; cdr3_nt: TGTGCCAGCAGCCAAGATGCCGGCGGGCGCACAGATACGCAGTATTTT
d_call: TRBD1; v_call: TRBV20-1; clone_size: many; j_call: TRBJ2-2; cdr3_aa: CSARPPGQGDTGELFF; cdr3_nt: TGCAGTGCTAGACCTCCGGGACAGGGGGACACCGGGGAGCTGTTTTTT
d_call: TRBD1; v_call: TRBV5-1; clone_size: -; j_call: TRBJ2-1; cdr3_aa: CASSYGQANEQFF; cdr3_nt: TGCGCCAGCAGCTACGGACAGGCCAATGAGCAGTTCTTC
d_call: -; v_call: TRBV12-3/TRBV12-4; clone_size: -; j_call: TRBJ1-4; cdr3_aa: CASSLGGVGLYEKLFF; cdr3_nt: TGTGCCAGCAGTTTGGGGGGGGTAGGGCTCTATGAAAAACTGTTTTTT
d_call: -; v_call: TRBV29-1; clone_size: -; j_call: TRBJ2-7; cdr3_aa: CSGGGHYEQYF; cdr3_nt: TGCAGCGGCGGGGGCCACTACGAGCAGTACTTC
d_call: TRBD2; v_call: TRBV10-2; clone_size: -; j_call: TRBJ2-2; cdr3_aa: CASSPLAGETRTNTGELFF; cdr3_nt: TGCGCCAGCAGCCCACTAGCGGGAGAGACTAGAACGAACACCGGGGAGCTGTTTTTT
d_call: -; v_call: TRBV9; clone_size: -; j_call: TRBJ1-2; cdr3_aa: CASSETETYGYTF; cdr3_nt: TGTGCCAGCAGCGAGACTGAAACATATGGCTACACCTTC
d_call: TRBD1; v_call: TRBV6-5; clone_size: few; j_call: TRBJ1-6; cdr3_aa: CASSFGRGDYNSPLHF; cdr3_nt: TGTGCCAGCAGTTTTGGCAGGGGGGATTATAATTCACCCCTCCACTTT
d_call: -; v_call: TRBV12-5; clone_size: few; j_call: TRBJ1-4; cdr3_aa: CASGFPQGDNEKLFF; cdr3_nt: TGTGCTAGTGGTTTTCCCCAAGGGGATAATGAAAAACTGTTTTTT
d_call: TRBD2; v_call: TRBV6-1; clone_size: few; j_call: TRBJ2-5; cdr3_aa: CGTSGSIRETQYF; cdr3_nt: TGTGGGACTAGCGGGAGTATTAGGGAGACCCAGTACTTC
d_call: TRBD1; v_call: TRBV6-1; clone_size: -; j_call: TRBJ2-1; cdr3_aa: CASSEEVGDSYNEQFF; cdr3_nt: TGTGCCAGCAGTGAAGAGGTTGGGGACAGCTACAATGAGCAGTTCTTC
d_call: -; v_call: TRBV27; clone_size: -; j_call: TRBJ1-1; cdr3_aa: CASRNTRGVGTEAFF; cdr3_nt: TGTGCCAGCAGAAACACAAGGGGTGTTGGCACTGAAGCTTTCTTT
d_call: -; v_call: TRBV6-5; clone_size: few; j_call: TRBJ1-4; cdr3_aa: CASSYSTTNEKLFF; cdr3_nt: TGTGCCAGCAGTTACTCGACAACTAATGAAAAACTGTTTTTT
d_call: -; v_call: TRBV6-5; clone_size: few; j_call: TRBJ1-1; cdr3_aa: CASSYEQDNEAFF; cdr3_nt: TGTGCCAGCAGTTACGAACAGGACAATGAAGCTTTCTTT
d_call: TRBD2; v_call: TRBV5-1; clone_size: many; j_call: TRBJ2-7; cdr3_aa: CASSLLAGDLEQYF; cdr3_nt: TGCGCCAGCAGCTTACTAGCGGGAGACTTGGAGCAGTACTTC
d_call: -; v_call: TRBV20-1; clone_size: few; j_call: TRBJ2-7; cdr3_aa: CSARDLVIRTSYEQYF; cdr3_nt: TGCAGTGCTAGAGATCTCGTAATTAGAACCTCCTACGAGCAGTACTTC
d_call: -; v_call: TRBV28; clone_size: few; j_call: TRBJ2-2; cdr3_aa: CASTSATGWSGELFF; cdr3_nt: TGTGCCAGCACCTCGGCTACAGGGTGGAGCGGGGAGCTGTTTTTT
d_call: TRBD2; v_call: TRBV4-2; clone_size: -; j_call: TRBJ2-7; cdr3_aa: CASSQRTSGVYEQYF; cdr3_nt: TGTGCCAGCAGCCAAAGGACTAGCGGGGTTTACGAGCAGTACTTC
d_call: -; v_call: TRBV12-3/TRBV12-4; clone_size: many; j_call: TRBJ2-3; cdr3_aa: CASKQGWMRYF; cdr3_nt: TGTGCCAGCAAGCAGGGGTGGATGCGGTATTTT
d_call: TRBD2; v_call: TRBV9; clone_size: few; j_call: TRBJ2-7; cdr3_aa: CASSVDSSGSWREQYF; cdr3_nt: TGTGCCAGCAGCGTTGATAGTAGCGGGAGTTGGCGCGAGCAGTACTTC
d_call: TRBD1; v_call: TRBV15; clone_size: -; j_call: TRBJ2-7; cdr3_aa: CATSRDAISGGQGYEQYF; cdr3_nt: TGTGCCACCAGCAGAGATGCTATAAGTGGGGGACAGGGCTACGAGCAGTACTTC
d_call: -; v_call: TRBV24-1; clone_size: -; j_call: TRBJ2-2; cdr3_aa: CATSVMGGELFF; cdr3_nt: TGTGCCACCAGTGTTATGGGCGGGGAGCTGTTTTTT
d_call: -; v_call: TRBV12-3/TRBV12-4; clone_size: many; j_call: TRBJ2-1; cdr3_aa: CASSLSRSNEQFF; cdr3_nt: TGTGCCAGCAGCTTATCCCGGAGCAATGAGCAGTTCTTC
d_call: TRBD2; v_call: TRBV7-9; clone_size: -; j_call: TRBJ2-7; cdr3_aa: CASSLSGTTPYEQYF; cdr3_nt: TGTGCCAGCAGCTTATCCGGGACTACCCCCTACGAGCAGTACTTC
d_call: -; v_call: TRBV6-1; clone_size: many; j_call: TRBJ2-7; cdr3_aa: CASSEGRGRSYEQYF; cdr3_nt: TGTGCCAGCAGTGAAGGGAGGGGGCGATCCTACGAGCAGTACTTC
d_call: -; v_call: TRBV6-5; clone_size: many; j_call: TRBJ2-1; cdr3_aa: CASSFSPSSYNEQFF; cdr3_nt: TGTGCCAGCAGTTTCAGCCCTAGCTCCTACAATGAGCAGTTCTTC
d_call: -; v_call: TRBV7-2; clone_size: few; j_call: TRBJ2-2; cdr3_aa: CASSLVHNTGELFF; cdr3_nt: TGTGCCAGCAGCTTAGTTCACAACACCGGGGAGCTGTTTTTT
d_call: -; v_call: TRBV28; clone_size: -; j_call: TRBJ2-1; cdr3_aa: CAAKGGFNEQFF; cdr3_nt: TGTGCCGCAAAAGGCGGATTCAATGAGCAGTTCTTC
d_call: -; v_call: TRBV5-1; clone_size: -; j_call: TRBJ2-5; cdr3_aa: CASSFTGTLQETQYF; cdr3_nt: TGCGCCAGCAGCTTTACCGGGACATTGCAAGAGACCCAGTACTTC
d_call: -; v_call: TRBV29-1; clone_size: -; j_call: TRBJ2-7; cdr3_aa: CSVEDRVRGDYEQYF; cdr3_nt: TGCAGCGTTGAAGATCGGGTCAGGGGGGACTACGAGCAGTACTTC
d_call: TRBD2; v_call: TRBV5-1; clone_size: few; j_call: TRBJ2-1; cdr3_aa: CASSLGSGASYNEQFF; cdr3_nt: TGCGCCAGCAGCTTGGGTAGCGGGGCTTCCTACAATGAGCAGTTCTTC
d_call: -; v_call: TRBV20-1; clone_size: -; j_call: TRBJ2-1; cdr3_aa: CSARGDRNNEQFF; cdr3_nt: TGCAGTGCTAGGGGTGACAGGAACAATGAGCAGTTCTTC
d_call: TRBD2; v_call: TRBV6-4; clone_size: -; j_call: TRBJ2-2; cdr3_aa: CASSPGGGGAGVSGELFF; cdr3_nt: TGTGCCAGCAGCCCCGGGGGAGGCGGGGCGGGAGTTTCCGGGGAGCTGTTTTTT
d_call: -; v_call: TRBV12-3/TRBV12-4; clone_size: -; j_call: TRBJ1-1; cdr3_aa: CASSLHRVNTEAFF; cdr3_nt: TGTGCCAGCAGTTTACACAGGGTAAACACTGAAGCTTTCTTT